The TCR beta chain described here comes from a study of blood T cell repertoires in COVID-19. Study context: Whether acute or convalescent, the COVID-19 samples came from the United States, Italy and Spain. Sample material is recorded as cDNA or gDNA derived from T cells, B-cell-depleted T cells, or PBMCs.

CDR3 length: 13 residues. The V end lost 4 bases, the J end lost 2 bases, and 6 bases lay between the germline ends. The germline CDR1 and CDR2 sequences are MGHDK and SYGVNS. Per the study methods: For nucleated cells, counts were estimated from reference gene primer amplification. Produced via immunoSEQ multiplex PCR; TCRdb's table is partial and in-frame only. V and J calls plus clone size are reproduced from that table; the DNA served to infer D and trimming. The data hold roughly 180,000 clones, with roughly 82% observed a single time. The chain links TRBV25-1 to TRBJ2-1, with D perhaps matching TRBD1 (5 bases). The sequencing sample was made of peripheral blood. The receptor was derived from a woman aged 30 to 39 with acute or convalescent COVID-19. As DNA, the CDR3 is TGTGCCAGCAGTGTGACAGCCTACAATGAGCAGTTCTTC. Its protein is CASSVTAYNEQFF.